This TCR beta chain is from a study of blood T cell repertoires in COVID-19. For the study at large: PBMCs, B-cell-depleted T cells, or T cells provided the cDNA or gDNA that made up the material.

The method was immunoSEQ multiplex PCR; TCRdb's version includes in-frame clones alone and lacks a portion of them. Of tens of thousands of clones listed, around 81% were seen once; the top ten hold 20% to 25%. This CDR3 region has 15 residues. With 0 bases clipped from V and 2 bases from J, the junction kept 3 bases outside the gene matches. Germline CDR1 and CDR2: SGHRS and YFSETQ. This receptor was taken from a woman in her seventies with acute or convalescent COVID-19. Sequencing input: peripheral blood. This chain joins TRBV5-1 and TRBJ2-7, with 9 nucleotides matching TRBD2. The CDR3 DNA is TGCGCCAGCAGCTTGGTTTCTAGCGGGACCTACGAGCAGTACTTC. This gives the protein CASSLVSSGTYEQYF.